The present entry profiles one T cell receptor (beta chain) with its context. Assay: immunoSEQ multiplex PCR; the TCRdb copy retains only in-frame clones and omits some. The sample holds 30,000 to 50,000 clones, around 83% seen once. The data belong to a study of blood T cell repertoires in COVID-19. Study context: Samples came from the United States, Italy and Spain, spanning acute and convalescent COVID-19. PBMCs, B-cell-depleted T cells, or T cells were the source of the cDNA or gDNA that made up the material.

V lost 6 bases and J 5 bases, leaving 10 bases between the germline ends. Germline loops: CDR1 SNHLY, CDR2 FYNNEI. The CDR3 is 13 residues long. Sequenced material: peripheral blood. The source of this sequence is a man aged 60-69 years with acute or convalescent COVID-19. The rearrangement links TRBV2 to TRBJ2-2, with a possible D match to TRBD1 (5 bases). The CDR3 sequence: CASSSQGTGELFF. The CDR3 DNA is TGTGCCAGCAGCTCCCAGGGAACCGGGGAGCTGTTTTTT.